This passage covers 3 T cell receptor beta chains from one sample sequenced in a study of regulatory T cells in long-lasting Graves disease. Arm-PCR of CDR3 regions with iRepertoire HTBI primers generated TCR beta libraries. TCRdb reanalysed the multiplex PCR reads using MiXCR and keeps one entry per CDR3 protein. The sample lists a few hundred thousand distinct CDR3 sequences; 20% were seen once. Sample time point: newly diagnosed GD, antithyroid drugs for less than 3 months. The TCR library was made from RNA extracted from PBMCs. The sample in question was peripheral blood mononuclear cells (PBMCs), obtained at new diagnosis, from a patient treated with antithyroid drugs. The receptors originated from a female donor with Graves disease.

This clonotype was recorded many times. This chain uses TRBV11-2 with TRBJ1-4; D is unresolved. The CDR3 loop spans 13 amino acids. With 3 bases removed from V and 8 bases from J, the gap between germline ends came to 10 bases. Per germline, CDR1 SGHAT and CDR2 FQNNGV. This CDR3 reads CASSLSPGEKLFF. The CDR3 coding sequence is TGTGCCAGCAGCTTGAGCCCGGGCGAAAAACTGTTTTTT.

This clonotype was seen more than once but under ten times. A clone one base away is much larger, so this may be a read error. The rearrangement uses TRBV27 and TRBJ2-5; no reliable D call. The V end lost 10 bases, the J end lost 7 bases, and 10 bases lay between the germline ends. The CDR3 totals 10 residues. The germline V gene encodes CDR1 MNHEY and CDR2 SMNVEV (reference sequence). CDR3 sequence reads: CANGSRTQYF. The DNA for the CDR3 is TGTGCCAACGGCAGTCGGACCCAGTACTTC.

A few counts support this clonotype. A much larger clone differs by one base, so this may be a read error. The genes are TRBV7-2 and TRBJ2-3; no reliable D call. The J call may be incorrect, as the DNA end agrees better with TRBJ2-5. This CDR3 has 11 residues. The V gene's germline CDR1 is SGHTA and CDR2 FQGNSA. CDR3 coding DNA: TGTGCCAGCAGCTCTGAGGCGACCCAGTACTTC. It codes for CASSSEATQYF.